This T cell receptor (beta chain) was obtained from a study of blood T cell repertoires in COVID-19. The V gene end was trimmed by 3 bases and the J gene end by 4 bases; junction bases not matched to a gene: 5. Germline V gene lookup returns CDR1 SGHTA and CDR2 FQGNSA. The CDR3 length is 16 residues. The method was immunoSEQ multiplex PCR; TCRdb's version includes in-frame clones alone and lacks a portion of them. The table shows tens of thousands of clones, with around nine tenths occurring only once. The sample was peripheral blood. The receptor comes from a human donor in a cohort sampled during active COVID-19. V and J are TRBV7-2 and TRBJ2-1; 11 positions match TRBD2. As DNA, the CDR3 is TGTGCCAGCAGCTTCAACCGACTAGCGGGATACAATGAGCAGTTCTTC. It is translated as CASSFNRLAGYNEQFF.